The 4 T cell receptor beta chains presented below share a single source sample, sequenced in a study of blood T cell repertoires in COVID-19. Here immunoSEQ multiplex PCR was the method, and the copy in TCRdb shows in-frame clones only, minus some. Among roughly 9,600 clones listed, approximately 78% were seen once. The sequencing sample was made of peripheral blood. The receptor source for this set is a man in his sixties with active COVID-19.

The chain has TRBV20-1 and TRBJ2-3, with 9 bases fitting TRBD2. CDR1 DFQATT and CDR2 SNEGSKA come from the germline V gene (reference sequence). The CDR3 is 10 residues long. The junction had 0 bases not matched to a gene; V was cut back by 3 bases and J by 11 bases. This chain's CDR3 is CSASSGGQYF. The CDR3 DNA sequence: TGCAGTGCTAGTAGCGGGGGGCAGTATTTT.

The chain couples TRBV7-9 to TRBJ2-5, with no clear D. Germline-derived CDR1 and CDR2 are SEHNR and FQNEAQ (reference sequence). The V end was cut by 4 bases, the J end by 5 bases, with 8 bases between. CDR3 length: 12 amino acids. This CDR3 reads CASSSLSETQYF. The DNA for the CDR3 is TGTGCCAGCAGCTCCTTATCTGAGACCCAGTACTTC.

V and J are TRBV7-9 and TRBJ2-3; no clear D gene. Germline CDR1 is SEHNR and CDR2 is FQNEAQ (reference sequence). The germline V and J ends were trimmed by 1 base and 0 bases, with 5 bases remaining between them. The CDR3 sequence is 14 residues long. The CDR3 is CASSLVGSTDTQYF. In DNA form, the CDR3 reads TGTGCCAGCAGCTTAGTGGGCAGCACAGATACGCAGTATTTT.

V usage is TRBV7-2 and J usage is TRBJ2-3; D possibly corresponds to TRBD1 (5 bases). Trimming cost V 5 bases and J 3 bases, with 15 bases left between them. Germline loops: CDR1 SGHTA, CDR2 FQGNSA. CDR3 length: 15 residues. The chain's CDR3 is CASSPQGLGTDTQYF. The CDR3 DNA sequence: TGTGCCAGCAGCCCGCAGGGTTTGGGGACAGATACGCAGTATTTT.